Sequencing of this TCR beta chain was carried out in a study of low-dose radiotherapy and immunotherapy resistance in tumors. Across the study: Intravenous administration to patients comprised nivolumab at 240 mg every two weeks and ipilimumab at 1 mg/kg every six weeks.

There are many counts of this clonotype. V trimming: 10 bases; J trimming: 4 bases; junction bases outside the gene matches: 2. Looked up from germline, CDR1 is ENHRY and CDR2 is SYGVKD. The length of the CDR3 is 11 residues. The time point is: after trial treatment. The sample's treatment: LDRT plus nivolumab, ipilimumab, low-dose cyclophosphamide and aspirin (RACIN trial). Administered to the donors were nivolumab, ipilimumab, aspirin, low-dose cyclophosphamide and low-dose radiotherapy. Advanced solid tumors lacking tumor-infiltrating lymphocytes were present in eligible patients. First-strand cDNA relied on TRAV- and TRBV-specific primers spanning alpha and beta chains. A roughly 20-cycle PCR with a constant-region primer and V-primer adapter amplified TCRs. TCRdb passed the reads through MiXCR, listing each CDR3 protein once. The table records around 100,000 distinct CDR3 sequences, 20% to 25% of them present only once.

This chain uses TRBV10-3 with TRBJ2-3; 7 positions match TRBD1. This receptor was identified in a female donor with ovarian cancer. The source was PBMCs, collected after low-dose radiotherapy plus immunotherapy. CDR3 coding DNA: TGTGCCACCACAGGGGCAGATACGCAGTATTTT. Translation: CATTGADTQYF.